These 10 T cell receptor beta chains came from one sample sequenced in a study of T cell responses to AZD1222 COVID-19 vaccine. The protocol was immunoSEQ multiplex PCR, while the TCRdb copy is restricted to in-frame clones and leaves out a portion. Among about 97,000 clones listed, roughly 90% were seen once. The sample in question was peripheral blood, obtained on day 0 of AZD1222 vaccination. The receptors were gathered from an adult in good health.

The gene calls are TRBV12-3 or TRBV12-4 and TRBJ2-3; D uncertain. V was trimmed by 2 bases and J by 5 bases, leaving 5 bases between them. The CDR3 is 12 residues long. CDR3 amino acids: CASSLSGDTQYF. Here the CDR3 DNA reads TGTGCCAGCAGTTTATCGGGAGATACGCAGTATTTT.

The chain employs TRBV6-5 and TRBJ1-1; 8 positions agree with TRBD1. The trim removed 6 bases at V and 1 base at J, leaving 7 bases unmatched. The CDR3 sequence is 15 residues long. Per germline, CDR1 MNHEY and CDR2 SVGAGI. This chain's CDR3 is CASRGQGLKNTEAFF. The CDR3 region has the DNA TGTGCCAGCAGAGGACAGGGCTTAAAGAACACTGAAGCTTTCTTT.

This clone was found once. The CDR3 here is CASTSQWGEKLFF. CDR3 bases: TGTGCCAGCACTTCCCAGTGGGGTGAAAAACTGTTTTTT. This chain links TRBV12-3 or TRBV12-4 with TRBJ1-4; D remains ambiguous. V lost 7 bases and J 7 bases, leaving 13 bases between the germline ends. CDR3 length equals 13 residues.

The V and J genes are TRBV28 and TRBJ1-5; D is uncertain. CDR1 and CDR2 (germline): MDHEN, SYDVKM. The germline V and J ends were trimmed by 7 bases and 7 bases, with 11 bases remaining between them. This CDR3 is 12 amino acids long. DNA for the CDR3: TGTGCCAGCAACCGTGGGAACCAGCCCCAGCATTTT. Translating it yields CASNRGNQPQHF.

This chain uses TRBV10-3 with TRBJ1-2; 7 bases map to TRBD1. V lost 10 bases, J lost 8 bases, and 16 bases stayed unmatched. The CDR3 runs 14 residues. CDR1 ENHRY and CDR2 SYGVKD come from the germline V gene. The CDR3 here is CATHSQGGQSGYTF. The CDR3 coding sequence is TGTGCCACACACTCCCAAGGGGGCCAGTCGGGCTACACCTTC.

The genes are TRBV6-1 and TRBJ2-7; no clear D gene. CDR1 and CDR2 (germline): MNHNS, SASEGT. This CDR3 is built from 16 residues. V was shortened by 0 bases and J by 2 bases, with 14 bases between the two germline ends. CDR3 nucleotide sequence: TGTGCCAGCAGTGAAGCGCACCAGGCCATTACCTACGAGCAGTACTTC. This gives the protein CASSEAHQAITYEQYF.

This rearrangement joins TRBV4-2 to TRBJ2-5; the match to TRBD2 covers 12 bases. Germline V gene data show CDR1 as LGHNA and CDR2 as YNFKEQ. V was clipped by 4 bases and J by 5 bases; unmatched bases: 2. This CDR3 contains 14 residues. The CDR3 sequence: CASSRGTSGETQYF. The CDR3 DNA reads TGTGCCAGCAGCCGAGGGACTAGCGGGGAGACCCAGTACTTC.

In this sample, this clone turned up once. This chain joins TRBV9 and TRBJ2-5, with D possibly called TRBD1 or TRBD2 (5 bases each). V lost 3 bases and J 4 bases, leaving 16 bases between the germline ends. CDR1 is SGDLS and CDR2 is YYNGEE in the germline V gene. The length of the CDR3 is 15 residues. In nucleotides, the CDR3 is TGTGCCAGCAGCGGCGAAAGGGACCGATCAGAGACCCAGTACTTC. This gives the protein CASSGERDRSETQYF.

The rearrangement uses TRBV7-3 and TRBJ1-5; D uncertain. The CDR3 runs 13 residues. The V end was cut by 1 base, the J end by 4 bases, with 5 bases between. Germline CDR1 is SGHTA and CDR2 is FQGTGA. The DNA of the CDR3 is TGTGCCAGCAGCTTAAACGAAAATCAGCCCCAGCATTTT. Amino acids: CASSLNENQPQHF.

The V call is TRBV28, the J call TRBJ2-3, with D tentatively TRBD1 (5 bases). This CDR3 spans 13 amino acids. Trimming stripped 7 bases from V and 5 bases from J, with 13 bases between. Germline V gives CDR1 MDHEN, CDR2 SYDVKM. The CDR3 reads CASMAGRRDTQYF. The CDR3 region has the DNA TGTGCCAGCATGGCAGGGCGGAGAGATACGCAGTATTTT.